This passage covers 10 T cell receptor beta chains from one sample sequenced in a study of blood T cell repertoires in COVID-19. Method: immunoSEQ multiplex PCR; TCRdb's copy keeps in-frame clones and lacks some. The sample has hundreds of thousands of clones, approximately 89% seen once. What was sequenced was PBMCs or T cells enriched from blood (not recorded which). These receptors were collected from a woman aged 45-65 years who had been exposed to COVID-19.

This clone was counted once. This sequence joins TRBV3-1 (or the pseudogene TRBV3-2) and TRBJ2-5, with a weak D call TRBD1 (6 bases). The CDR3 runs to 15 residues. Germline V gene lookup returns CDR1 LGHDT and CDR2 YNNKEL (reference sequence). Deletions cut 6 bases from V and 1 base from J, with 15 bases between. The CDR3 sequence is CASRSGAPGQETQYF. CDR3 DNA: TGTGCCAGCAGATCAGGGGCGCCCGGCCAAGAGACCCAGTACTTC.

This rearrangement joins TRBV4-1 to TRBJ2-3; 13 bases are shared with TRBD2. CDR3 length equals 15 residues. The V and J ends lost 8 bases and 7 bases, in that order; junction bases with no gene match: 9. Germline V gene sequence: CDR1 MGHRA, CDR2 YSYEKL. This CDR3 is CASQRTSGGAYTQYF. CDR3 coding DNA: TGCGCCAGCCAACGAACTAGCGGGGGGGCTTATACGCAGTATTTT.

The chain uses TRBV10-3 and TRBJ2-2, with TRBD2 matching over 11 bases. Per the germline V gene, CDR1 is ENHRY and CDR2 is SYGVKD. This CDR3 has 14 amino acids. J was trimmed by 4 bases and V by 11 bases; bases with no gene match: 6. The chain's CDR3 is CAAQGTSGTGELFF. In nucleotides, the CDR3 is TGTGCCGCCCAAGGGACTAGCGGCACCGGGGAGCTGTTTTTT.

In regard to this clone: The junction and the germline gene differ at one end; a read error may be behind it. The chain joins TRBV7-7 to TRBJ2-7, with D hard to call. The CDR3 loop spans 13 amino acids. Germline CDR1 reads SSHAT; CDR2 reads FNYEAQ (reference sequence). CDR3 coding DNA: TGTGCTAGCAGCTTAGACGACATACACGAGCAGTACTTC. This gives the protein CASSLDDIHEQYF.

The CDR3, as DNA: TGTGCCAGCAGCCAAGGCCCTAGCGGGGCCACAGATACGCAGTATTTT. This encodes CASSQGPSGATDTQYF. The chain carries TRBV4-2 and TRBJ2-3; TRBD2 aligns across 9 bases. Germline-derived CDR1 and CDR2 are LGHNA and YNFKEQ. The CDR3 sequence is 16 residues long. Losses at the gene ends were 1 base for V and 2 bases for J; bases not matched to a gene: 4.

This chain uses TRBV5-5 with TRBJ1-4; possible D gene TRBD1, 5 bases. This CDR3 region has 15 residues. V dropped 4 bases and J dropped 4 bases, with 14 bases sitting between them. Germline V gene data show CDR1 as SGHKS and CDR2 as YYEKEE (reference sequence). Written as DNA, the CDR3 is TGTGCCAGCAGCCTACAGGACGGATATAATGAAAAACTGTTTTTT. The encoded protein is CASSLQDGYNEKLFF.

At least ten counts were recorded for this clone. This chain joins TRBV29-1 and TRBJ1-2, with 11 bases identical to TRBD1. The ends lost 7 bases at V and 5 bases at J; junction bases unmatched: 6. From germline, CDR1 is SQVTM and CDR2 ANQGSEA. The CDR3 covers 13 residues. The CDR3 DNA is TGCAGCGGTGGACAGGGGGCGGGTTATGGCTACACCTTC. Its protein is CSGGQGAGYGYTF.

The gene calls are TRBV7-9 and TRBJ1-4, with 8 bases that match TRBD1. CDR3 length: 16 residues. Germline assignment: CDR1 SEHNR and CDR2 FQNEAQ (reference sequence). The junction had 3 bases not matched to a gene; V was cut back by 3 bases and J by 0 bases. The CDR3 protein is CASSLDRVTTNEKLFF. The CDR3 DNA reads TGTGCCAGCAGCTTGGACAGGGTAACAACTAATGAAAAACTGTTTTTT.

This clone was counted a few times. The chain recombines TRBV2 with TRBJ2-7; 7 nucleotides line up with TRBD1. There are 16 residues in the CDR3. The V gene end was trimmed by 5 bases and the J gene end by 5 bases; junction bases not matched to a gene: 15. Germline V gene data show CDR1 as SNHLY and CDR2 as FYNNEI. Here the CDR3 DNA reads TGTGCCAGCAGTCTTGATGGACAGGTCGGAAGGAACGAGCAGTACTTC. The encoded protein is CASSLDGQVGRNEQYF.

J is TRBJ2-7 and V is TRBV20-1; the D gene is possibly TRBD2 (6 bases). This CDR3 contains 11 residues. V lost 7 bases and J lost 6, with 13 bases in between. CDR1 DFQATT and CDR2 SNEGSKA come from the germline V gene (reference sequence). CDR3 in amino acids: CSGGTALEQYF. The CDR3 coding sequence is TGCAGTGGCGGGACGGCCCTCGAGCAGTACTTC.